This T cell receptor (beta chain) is drawn from a study of cytomegalovirus exposure and HLA in healthy donors (dated by TCRdb to about 2017). A note on the overall study: An earlier analysis of fewer than 750 of the donors reported about 260 Gb of sequence data and 100 million to 120 million unique TCR beta sequences obtained from approximately 180 million T cells. All discovery cohort repertoires had been generated on a single sequencing platform. HLA typing covered class I and class II loci at four-digit resolution. Across 398 genotyped donors of the cohort, an average of about 200,000 unique TCR beta nucleotide sequences per donor were sequenced, and approximately 17% of those sequences were non-productive. An early release covering over 500 HLA-typed donors comprised 300 to 350 gigabases of sequencing data and around 80 million unique TCR sequences. The study used immunosequencing to profile the T cell repertoires of around 600 subjects and linked those repertoires to cytomegalovirus serostatus. An earlier analysis of some 500 of the donors used high-throughput TCR beta sequencing to judge whether each TCR beta V gene segment behaved as functional or pseudogenic. In addition to the first cohort of around 670 subjects, a separate validation cohort of about 120 different subjects was used. Genome-wide SNP genotypes for about 65% of the roughly 700 donors were used in a later genetic analysis, which treated that subset as a discovery cohort. Donor age, sex, ethnicity and CMV serostatus were compiled alongside the repertoire data. Because of strong linkage in the cohort, 4 to 6 DR-DQ haplotypes were treated as single units for association and clustering. The genetic ancestry cluster associated with self-reported Caucasian donors included 81% of the 398 genotyped donors. The number of typed donors differed by locus: roughly 629-640 for A, B, C, DRB1 and DQB1; approximately 520 for DQA1; about 600 for DPA1; and around 450 for DPB1. The later analysis used no new phenotypic data to find candidate immune exposures, relying instead on TCR beta sequences and their occurrence across donors. High-throughput TCR immunosequencing, statistical association of individual TCRs with disease status, and machine learning were combined to predict cytomegalovirus infection status. In a later analysis, previously published TCR beta repertoires from several hundred donors were re-analyzed and high-resolution HLA genotyping was added so that TCR occurrence patterns could be studied. The study was designed to test whether signatures of past pathogen exposure could be identified by cataloging public T cell receptors. What the research found in general, with its limitations: Because some donors lacked HLA typing at each locus, the association tests relied only on the typed subset. When HLA alleles, especially DR and DQ, strongly co-occurred, attributing TCR associations to individual alleles was difficult. Linkage disequilibrium might explain the correlated functional status among segregating V segments, but an unknown experimental factor could not be ruled out. In an earlier analysis of fewer than 700 of the donors, most TCR beta V segments appeared in productive rearrangements about 90% or about 30% of the time, broadly matching IMGT annotations. Because counts were too low, about 18 rarely observed V segments, including chromosome 9 orphons, were left out of the earlier analysis of some 640 of the donors. In the study, approximately 160 TCR beta chains were listed as associated with cytomegalovirus. In vitro tests confirmed that three of the cytomegalovirus-associated TCR beta chains recognize cytomegalovirus antigens. According to a later analysis, most CMV-associated TCR beta chains appeared to be HLA-restricted, and the HLA associations seemed to be driven largely by CMV exposure. The authors suggested that the approach could potentially be generalized to other disease states and immunological phenotypes. While some public TCRs were present in many individuals, most TCR sequences turned up only very rarely across donors. The classifier was reported to diagnose cytomegalovirus status with high specificity and sensitivity in both the original cohort and the validation cohort. According to a later analysis, TCR association rates differed among HLA loci, with DRB1 alleles showing the most associated TCRs and HLA-C alleles showing the fewest. The only immune exposure information available for the cohort was CMV serostatus. Presence/absence analyses assumed roughly uniform sequencing depth across donors, an assumption that may not hold. A later analysis found that HLA-associated TCR beta chains were more clonally expanded and had lower generation probabilities than equally common non-associated chains. Compared with the approximately 670-donor mean, donors in an Asian-associated ancestry cluster had fewer N-insertions in productive TCRs, according to a later genetic analysis. A later genetic analysis associated a missense DCLRE1C variant with V-gene and J-gene trimming of TCR beta chains, and an independent cohort replicated the association. This cohort had only TCR beta chains sequenced, and the lack of alpha or paired-chain data limited which features could be detected. At a false discovery rate of 0.05, a later analysis linked about 17,000 TCR beta sequences to specific HLA alleles. A further reported finding was that TCR beta sequences accurately predicted the HLA-A and HLA-B alleles for most subjects in the first cohort. Several of the top co-occurrence clusters appeared to be linked to parvovirus B19, influenza, CMV and Epstein-Barr virus, according to a later analysis. A cluster of highly shared sequence variants was judged likely to be a technical artifact of the sequencing pipeline.

Libraries were constructed by the immunoSEQ multiplex PCR assay. For the multiplex PCR, a mixture combining 60 forward primers for TCR Vbeta segments and 13 reverse primers for TCR Jbeta segments was used. A multiplex PCR assay on genomic DNA amplified the CDR3 region of rearranged TCR beta genes. On the Illumina HiSeq System, the amplified TCR beta libraries were sequenced as 87-base-pair reads. The original pipeline was this. In a later analysis, tens of millions of unique TCR beta chains were counted across the roughly 700 repertoires, and about 10 million of these chains were shared by at least two donors. To remove PCR and sequencing errors, raw reads were error-corrected and collapsed into unique sequences using a nearest-neighbor algorithm that merged closely related sequences. V, D and J gene segments were assigned by aligning CDR3 sequences to IMGT reference sequences. For a sequence to be retained, a match of at least six nucleotides was required to both a V gene segment and a J gene segment. Rearrangements were called productive when the CDR3 lacked stop codons and stayed in frame with V and J; all others were non-productive. CDR3 was defined according to IMGT convention as the region running from the second conserved V-encoded cysteine to the conserved J-encoded phenylalanine. The earlier analysis of about 620 of the donors excluded sequences that lacked an unambiguous match to a single V gene segment. In an earlier analysis of 587 of the donors, V segments were called functional above 56.7% productive rearrangements and were called segregating when the between-donor standard deviation exceeded 5%. A statistical classification framework was built to diagnose cytomegalovirus status from the catalog of TCR beta chain sequences. In a later analysis, TCR nucleotide sequences were compared against IMGT/GENE-DB human TR gene sequences so that V and J genes could be assigned. In a later analysis, CDR3 sequences and most-parsimonious VDJ recombination scenarios were assigned using the TCRdist pipeline. In a later analysis, every TCR beta chain was defined by the combination of its CDR3 amino acid sequence and its V-gene family, and reads without a unique V-gene family were dropped. As a way to deal with suspected cross-contamination and a sequencing artifact, a later analysis dropped 640 or so nucleotide sequences that were highly shared and had low generation probability. In a later analysis, a clonal expansion index was calculated for each public chain from normalized within-repertoire ranks of inferred template counts. Generation probabilities in a later analysis came from a VDJ recombination model fitted to out-of-frame rearrangements, and those results were checked against IGoR. A later analysis scored TCR-TCR, TCR-HLA and TCR-CMV co-occurrence with hypergeometric tests, applying a repertoire-size bias correction to TCR pairs. To estimate false discovery rates, a later analysis permuted the HLA or CMV assignments 20 times. A later analysis grouped co-occurring TCRs with DBSCAN, adding TCRdist sequence similarity when clustering within HLA-allele-positive subsets. For co-occurrence clustering, repertoires with fewer than 30,000 or more than 120,000 public chains were excluded, along with a handful of repertoires with anomalous nucleotide sharing. TCRdb provides this immuneACCESS table in a form limited to in-frame rearrangements. Some clones are lacking; in checked studies, under half of them reflect an unresolved V gene, and why the rest are absent is not known. Clone size and the V and J calls come from that table; the DNA yielded D and trimming. The sample data list around 180,000 clones, and 80% to 90% of these were observed just once. The ten largest make up about 4.9% of the sample.

The cohort consisted of approximately 670 healthy bone marrow donors. At the time of sampling, every cohort member was nominally healthy, though immune exposures that went unrecorded were likely present. The donor tested CMV seropositive and was one of the 289 seropositive cohort members. A peripheral blood sample was collected from each donor, and TCR beta sequencing was performed on peripheral blood mononuclear cells. Genomic DNA extraction from the blood cell samples was performed with the Qiagen DNeasy Blood Extraction Kit. Concerning this clone: It lacks a known antigen. No much larger clone is present one base from it, and per-base qualities are unavailable.

Input material: PBMCs. The clonotype comes from a girl aged 5 to 17 in good health and CMV-seropositive.

The CDR3 protein is CASSPNPGQGTEKLFF. The DNA reads as follows: TGTGCCAGCAGCCCCAATCCGGGACAGGGGACTGAAAAACTGTTTTTT. This chain is built from TRBV9 and TRBJ1-4, with 10 middle bases fitting TRBD1. V trim: 4 bases; J trim: 7 bases; unmatched bases: 10. The CDR3 goes from the cysteine to the phenylalanine over 16 residues. Only CDR3 DNA is held: 48 bases, read in frame from base 1. From a lookup of the germline V gene, CDR1 and CDR2 are SGDLS and YYNGEE. With the rest looked up from the reference TRBV9 and TRBJ1-4 genes rather than sequenced, the full variable domain is DSGVTQTPKHLITATGQRVTLRCSPRSGDLSVYWYQQSLDQGLQFLIQYYNGEERAKGNILERFSAQQFPDLHSELNLSSLELGDSALYFCASSPNPGQGTEKLFFGSGTQLSVL.